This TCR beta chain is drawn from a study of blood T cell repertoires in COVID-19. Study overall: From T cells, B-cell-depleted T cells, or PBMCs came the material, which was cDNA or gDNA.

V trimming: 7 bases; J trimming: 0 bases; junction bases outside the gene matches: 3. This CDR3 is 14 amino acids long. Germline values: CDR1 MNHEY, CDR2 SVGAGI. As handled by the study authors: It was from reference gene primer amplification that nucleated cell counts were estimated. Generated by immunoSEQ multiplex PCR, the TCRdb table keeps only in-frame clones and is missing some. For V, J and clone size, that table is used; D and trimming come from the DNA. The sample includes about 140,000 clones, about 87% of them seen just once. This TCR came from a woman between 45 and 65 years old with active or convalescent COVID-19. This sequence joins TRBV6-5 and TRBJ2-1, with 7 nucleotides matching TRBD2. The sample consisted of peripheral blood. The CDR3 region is CASTERGSYNEQFF. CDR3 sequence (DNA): TGTGCCAGCACAGAGCGGGGCTCCTACAATGAGCAGTTCTTC.